This T cell receptor (beta chain) came from a study of cytomegalovirus exposure and HLA in healthy donors. Findings and caveats of the study: With high specificity and sensitivity, the classifier reportedly diagnosed cytomegalovirus status.

As concerns this clone: The target antigen is unknown.

Germline-derived CDR1 and CDR2 are MNHNY and SVGAGI (reference sequence). This CDR3 has 15 amino acids. Trimming removed 2 bases from V and 7 bases from J; junction bases left unmatched: 7. Vbeta (60) and Jbeta (13) primers were used in the PCR. Profiling relied on immunoSEQ multiplex PCR, and the TCRdb table lists in-frame clones only, not all of them. The data hold around 94,000 clones, with about four fifths observed a single time. The rearrangement uses TRBV6-6 and TRBJ1-4; 7 nucleotides match TRBD1. This TCR was sampled from a woman aged 40 to 50 in good health and CMV-seronegative. The sample consisted of PBMCs. In DNA, the CDR3 is TGTGCCAGCAGTTACCGTGACAGGGATGGTGAAAAACTGTTTTTT. Protein product: CASSYRDRDGEKLFF.